These 17 T cell receptor beta chains share one sample of origin, sequenced in a study of T-cell reconstitution after alpha-beta-depleted transplantation in children. This sample's TCRbeta library carried unique molecular identifier barcodes. TCRdb re-derived calls from the PCR reads in MiXCR, one entry per CDR3 protein. The sample carries under 350,000 distinct CDR3 sequences, almost 10% recorded once. The sample consisted of PBMCs from the stem cell graft donor, taken from the stem cell graft. These receptors came from a human donor who donated a stem cell graft to a child with SCID.

There are many counts of this clonotype. The chain joins TRBV12-3 or TRBV12-4 to TRBJ2-5, with D perhaps matching TRBD2 (6 bases). Deletions cut 3 bases from V and 5 bases from J, with 13 bases between. The CDR3 is 14 amino acids. CDR3 sequence reads: CASSFLGLLETQYF. In DNA form, the CDR3 reads TGTGCCAGCAGTTTTTTGGGACTCCTGGAGACCCAGTACTTC.

This clonotype was picked up many times. The DNA of the CDR3 is TGTGCCAGCAGTTTCCGTCGGGTCAATCAGCCCCAGCATTTT. Translated, it gives CASSFRRVNQPQHF. The chain has TRBV12-3 or TRBV12-4 and TRBJ1-5, with D hard to call. This CDR3 has 14 amino acids. The V and J ends lost 3 bases and 3 bases respectively, with 9 bases between them.

This clonotype was seen more than once but under ten times. V gene TRBV7-9 combines with J gene TRBJ2-7; the D call may be TRBD1 or TRBD2 (5 bases each). Germline CDR1 and CDR2: SEHNR and FQNEAQ (reference sequence). The V and J ends lost 3 bases and 0 bases respectively, with 12 bases between them. The CDR3 is 15 amino acids. CDR3 DNA sequence: TGTGCCAGCAGCTTCGGGGACCTAAGCTCCTACGAGCAGTACTTC. Translation: CASSFGDLSSYEQYF.

In the case of this clonotype: Germline and junction disagree at one end, which may indicate a read error. The CDR3 DNA reads as TGTGCCAGCAGCTACTCAGGGGTCTTGAGCACTGAAGCTTTCTTT. Translation: CASSYSGVLSTEAFF. This sequence joins TRBV6-5 and TRBJ1-1; D possibly corresponds to TRBD1 (6 bases). CDR3 length equals 15 residues. CDR1 MNHEY and CDR2 SVGAGI come from the germline V gene.

The chain employs TRBV10-3 and TRBJ1-2; TRBD1 matches 7 bases. With V trimmed by 0 bases and J by 5 bases, 6 bases remained unmatched. The CDR3 is made up of 15 amino acids. Germline V gene data show CDR1 as ENHRY and CDR2 as SYGVKD. The CDR3 coding sequence is TGTGCCATCAGTGAGTCGGGACAGACAACTTATGGCTACACCTTC. Translated: CAISESGQTTYGYTF.

This clonotype occurred many times. One end of the junction is discordant with germline, which a read error may explain. The CDR3 sequence: CASSLGQGAYEQYF. The CDR3 DNA reads as TGTGCCAGCAGTCTAGGACAGGGGGCTTACGAGCAGTACTTC. The rearrangement links TRBV5-1 to TRBJ2-7, with TRBD1 matching over 11 bases. The CDR3 has 14 residues. Germline V gives CDR1 SGHRS, CDR2 YFSETQ.

This clonotype was counted at least ten times. Here the CDR3 reads CASRLLGGYNEQFF. The CDR3 region has the DNA TGCGCCAGCAGATTACTAGGTGGCTACAATGAGCAGTTCTTC. The rearrangement uses TRBV5-1 and TRBJ2-1, with a possible D match to TRBD2 (5 bases). CDR1 is SGHRS, CDR2 YFSETQ, per germline. V dropped 5 bases and J dropped 3 bases, with 12 bases sitting between them. The CDR3 has 14 residues. The full variable domain, with the rest looked up from reference TRBV5-1 and TRBJ2-1, is KAGVTQTPRYLIKTRGQQVTLSCSPISGHRSVSWYQQTPGQGLQFLFEYFSETQRNKGNFPGRFSGRQFSNSRSEMNVSTLELGDSALYLCASRLLGGYNEQFFGPGTRLTVL.

This clonotype was counted between two and nine times. The V call is TRBV5-1, the J call TRBJ2-4, with D possibly being TRBD2 (5 bases). V lost 4 bases and J lost 12, with 14 bases in between. Germline lookup yields CDR1 SGHRS and CDR2 YFSETQ. This CDR3 region has 12 residues. Here the CDR3 reads CASSTYTGYQYF. DNA of the CDR3: TGCGCCAGCAGCACCTACACGGGATATCAGTACTTC.

The chain employs TRBV18 and TRBJ1-3; TRBD1 aligns across 8 bases. The germline CDR1 and CDR2 sequences are KGHSH and LQKENI. Trimming cost V 2 bases and J 4 bases; bases outside gene matches: 4. The CDR3 loop spans 15 amino acids. CDR3 residues: CASSPKTGVGNTIYF. CDR3 in DNA: TGTGCCAGCTCACCAAAGACAGGGGTCGGAAACACCATATATTTT.

CDR3 DNA sequence: TGCAGTGCTAGGATTCCCCAGACAGGGGTTCTCAATGAGCAGTTCTTC. Translating it yields CSARIPQTGVLNEQFF. J is TRBJ2-1 and V is TRBV20-1, with 8 nucleotides matching TRBD1. The CDR3 is 16 amino acids. The V gene's germline CDR1 is DFQATT and CDR2 SNEGSKA (reference sequence). J gave up 6 bases and V 3 bases, and 13 bases lay outside the gene matches.

This clonotype has a count of ten or more. This sequence joins TRBV24-1 and TRBJ2-2; no clear D. V was pared by 3 bases and J by 2 bases, with 3 bases between. The CDR3 is 13 residues long. The germline V gene has CDR1 KGHDR and CDR2 SFDVKD. The DNA of the CDR3 is TGTGCCACCAGTGATGAAAACACCGGGGAGCTGTTTTTT. It encodes CATSDENTGELFF.

In its sample, this clonotype was seen a few times. The rearrangement links TRBV5-1 to TRBJ2-7, with D uncertain. Trimming pared 0 bases from V and 6 bases from J, leaving 10 bases between. The CDR3 is 13 residues long. Germline assignment: CDR1 SGHRS and CDR2 YFSETQ. CDR3 coding DNA: TGCGCCAGCAGCTTGGCGGCAGACGGCGAGCAGTACTTC. Amino acid sequence: CASSLAADGEQYF. The full variable domain, in which reference TRBV5-1 and TRBJ2-7 provide the parts outside the CDR3, is KAGVTQTPRYLIKTRGQQVTLSCSPISGHRSVSWYQQTPGQGLQFLFEYFSETQRNKGNFPGRFSGRQFSNSRSEMNVSTLELGDSALYLCASSLAADGEQYFGPGTRLTVT.

This chain uses TRBV25-1 with TRBJ2-5; TRBD1 is a possible D gene (6 bases). The CDR3 is 16 residues long. Germline loops: CDR1 MGHDK, CDR2 SYGVNS. Trimming removed 2 bases from V and 1 base from J, with 14 bases in between. The CDR3 coding sequence is TGTGCCAGCAGTGAACAGGGGCCACTTTCCCAAGAGACCCAGTACTTC. It is translated as CASSEQGPLSQETQYF.

This clonotype was counted only a few times. The chain couples TRBV12-5 to TRBJ2-7; D might be TRBD1 (5 bases). The CDR3 has 15 amino acids. The germline gives CDR1 LGHNT, CDR2 FRNRAP. V was clipped by 1 base and J by 2 bases, with 12 bases between them. CDR3 sequence (DNA): TGTGCTAGTGGTTTGGGGGTAAGGGGCCCCTACGAGCAGTACTTC. Residues: CASGLGVRGPYEQYF.

The J gene is TRBJ1-5, the V gene TRBV12-3 or TRBV12-4; 8 nucleotides agree with TRBD1. The CDR3 contains 15 residues. V lost 5 bases and J lost 6; bases outside the gene matches: 9. CDR3 protein: CASSPLGQGGQPQHF. For the CDR3, the DNA is TGTGCCAGCAGTCCACTCGGACAGGGTGGTCAGCCCCAGCATTTT.

The chain joins TRBV20-1 to TRBJ1-6, with a possible D match to TRBD1 (6 bases). The CDR3 consists of 15 residues. Germline V gene lookup returns CDR1 DFQATT and CDR2 SNEGSKA (reference sequence). Trimming shortened V by 1 base and J by 8 bases, and 15 bases separated the two germline ends. CDR3 protein: CSARAGTLWDSPLHF. For the CDR3, the DNA is TGCAGTGCTAGAGCCGGGACACTCTGGGATTCACCCCTCCACTTT.

This clonotype turned up a few times. V gene TRBV5-1 combines with J gene TRBJ2-2; tentative D call: TRBD1 (6 bases). Per the germline V gene, CDR1 is SGHRS and CDR2 is YFSETQ. This CDR3 comprises 13 residues. The V end was cut by 4 bases, the J end by 6 bases, with 10 bases between. The CDR3 DNA sequence: TGCGCCAGCAGCCCTGACAGGCCCGGGGAGCTGTTTTTT. It codes for CASSPDRPGELFF.